A selection of T cell receptor beta chains follows, all from one sample in a study of T cell clonotyping in hematopoietic cell transplantation. Using immunoSEQ multiplex PCR, the repertoire was profiled, and TCRdb retains in-frame clones only, with some absent. The sample holds roughly 29,000 clones, roughly 92% seen once. Sequences were derived from PBMCs, sampled 100 days after allogeneic stem cell transplant. Receptor source: a female patient aged 50-60 years who had an allogeneic stem cell transplant from a related donor, so the T cells may come from the graft donor. Some clones in this sample may be carry-over from other donors' samples. CDR3s include the opening cysteine and the closing phenylalanine or tryptophan. The order of the fields is clone size, V gene, CDR3 protein. Clone size is not always given. Where it is, it says once, few, many or a class for expanded clones.

>-|TRBV5-1
CASCRQQETQYF
>-|TRBV19
CASSIPAGRNQPQHF
>-|TRBV7-2
CASSLRTSGGADTQYF
>-|TRBV19
CASSTRGGNGYTF
>-|TRBV4-1
CASSGVRGDYGYTF
>-|TRBV21-1
CASSRPGLATNTGELFF
>-|TRBV2
CASSMEGVGNTEAFF
>-|TRBV4-1
CASSQGSAGGFNEQFF
>-|TRBV4-2
CASRLNRNTEAFF
>-|TRBV6-1
CASSSIYEQYF
>-|TRBV11-2
CASSPLRGRFYEQYF
>-|TRBV2
CASTSARGGVDTQYF
>-|TRBV4-2
CASRVRDPDMNTEAFF
>-|TRBV2
CASSMYQETQYF
>-|TRBV18
CASSPSSGNTGELFF
>-|TRBV11-2
CASSPSGGSTGELFF
>-|TRBV5-1
CASSGGLRDTQYF
>-|TRBV4-1
CASSIGADLNYGYTF
>-|TRBV5-7
CASSLVQAGIGNQPQHF
>-|TRBV7-2
CASSFRGDYGYTF
>-|TRBV6-1
CASSVRTSGQPQHF
>-|TRBV6-5
CASSRPGQVGNTIYF
>-|TRBV4-1
CASSQIFTGQPQHF
>-|TRBV7-2
CASSGTGGFQHF
>-|TRBV6-6
CASSASQGVKFYEQYF
>-|TRBV9
CASSPPKAGGAQYF
>-|TRBV19
CASRPRDRGTEAFF
>few|TRBV11-1
CASSEDIGYEQYF